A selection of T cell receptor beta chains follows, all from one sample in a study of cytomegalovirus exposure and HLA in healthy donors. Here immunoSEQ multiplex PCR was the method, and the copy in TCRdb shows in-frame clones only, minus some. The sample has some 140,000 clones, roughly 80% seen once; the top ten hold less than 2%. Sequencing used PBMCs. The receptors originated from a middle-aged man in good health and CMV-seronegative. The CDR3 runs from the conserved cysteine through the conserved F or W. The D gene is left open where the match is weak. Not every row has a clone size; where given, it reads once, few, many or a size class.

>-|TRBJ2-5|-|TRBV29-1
CSVARGETQYF
TGCAGCGTTGCTCGGGGAGAGACCCAGTACTTC
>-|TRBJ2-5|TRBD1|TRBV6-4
CASSEGQGQEQYF
TGTGCCAGCAGTGAGGGACAGGGTCAGGAGCAGTACTTC
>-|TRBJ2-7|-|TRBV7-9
CASSHGTPEQYF
TGTGCCAGCAGCCACGGGACACCCGAGCAGTACTTC
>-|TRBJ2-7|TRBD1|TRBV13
CASTLRDRTYEQYF
TGTGCCAGCACCCTTAGGGACAGAACCTACGAGCAGTACTTC
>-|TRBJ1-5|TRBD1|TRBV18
CASSLTGGDQPQHF
TGTGCCAGCTCCCTGACAGGGGGTGATCAGCCCCAGCATTTT
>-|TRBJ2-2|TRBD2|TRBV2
CASSGLAGGSGELFF
TGTGCCAGCAGCGGACTAGCGGGAGGGAGCGGGGAGCTGTTTTTT
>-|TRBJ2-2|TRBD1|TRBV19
CASSTGQGGGELFF
TGTGCCAGTAGTACGGGACAGGGCGGCGGGGAGCTGTTTTTT
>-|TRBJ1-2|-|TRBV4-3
CASSQDRRGYTF
TGCGCCAGCAGCCAAGATCGGAGGGGTTACACCTTC
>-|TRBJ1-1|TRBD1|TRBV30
CAWGDRLNTEAFF
TGTGCCTGGGGGGACAGGCTGAACACTGAAGCTTTCTTT
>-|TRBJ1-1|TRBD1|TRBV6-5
CASSYGDREAFF
TGTGCCAGCAGTTATGGGGACAGGGAAGCTTTCTTT
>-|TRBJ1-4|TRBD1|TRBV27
CASSSGGMTNEKLFF
TGTGCCAGCAGTTCAGGGGGGATGACCAATGAAAAACTGTTTTTT
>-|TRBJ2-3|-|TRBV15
CATSRGGADTQYF
TGTGCCACCAGCAGAGGCGGAGCCGATACGCAGTATTTT
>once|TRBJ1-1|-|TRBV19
CASSIVRTWNTEAFF
TGTGCCAGTAGTATAGTGCGCACCTGGAACACTGAAGCTTTCTTT
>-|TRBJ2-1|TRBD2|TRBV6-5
CASSESGNSYNEQFF
TGTGCCAGCAGCGAAAGCGGGAATTCCTACAATGAGCAGTTCTTC
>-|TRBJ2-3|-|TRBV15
CATSRSVGGPGDTQYF
TGTGCCACCAGCAGATCCGTGGGGGGGCCCGGCGATACGCAGTATTTT
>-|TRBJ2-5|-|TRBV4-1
CASSQDPWRPRAETQYF
TGCGCCAGCAGCCAAGATCCCTGGCGTCCGAGGGCTGAGACCCAGTACTTC
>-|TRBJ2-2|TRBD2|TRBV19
CASQPGRDTGELFF
TGTGCCTCCCAACCAGGGAGGGACACCGGGGAGCTGTTTTTT
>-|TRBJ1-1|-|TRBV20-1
CSAQGSTEAFF
TGCAGTGCCCAGGGAAGTACTGAAGCTTTCTTT
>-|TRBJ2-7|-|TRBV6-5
CASGWGYEQYF
TGTGCCTCAGGGTGGGGTTACGAGCAGTACTTC
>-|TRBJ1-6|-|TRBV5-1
CASSPGMNNSPLHF
TGCGCCAGCAGCCCAGGGATGAATAATTCACCCCTCCACTTT
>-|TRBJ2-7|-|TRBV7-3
CASSKTAGREQYF
TGTGCCAGCAGCAAAACGGCGGGCCGCGAGCAGTACTTC
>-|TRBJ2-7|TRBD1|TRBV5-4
CASRLDRGAFYEQYF
TGTGCCAGCAGACTGGACAGGGGAGCTTTCTACGAGCAGTACTTC
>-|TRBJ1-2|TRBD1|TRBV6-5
CASSYGTGESYTF
TGTGCCAGCAGTTACGGGACAGGGGAAAGCTACACCTTC
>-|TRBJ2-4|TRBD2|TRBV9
CASSVGAGTSPKNIQYF
TGTGCCAGCAGCGTAGGCGCGGGGACTAGCCCCAAAAACATTCAGTACTTC
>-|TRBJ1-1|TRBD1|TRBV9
CASSVAGGGTEAFF
TGTGCCAGCAGCGTAGCAGGGGGCGGAACTGAAGCTTTCTTT
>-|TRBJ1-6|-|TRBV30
CAWRIGGDSPLHF
TGTGCCTGGAGAATTGGGGGCGATTCACCCCTCCACTTT
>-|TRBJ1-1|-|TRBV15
CATSRYPFVQEQNTEAFF
TGTGCCACCAGCAGGTACCCCTTTGTACAGGAGCAGAACACTGAAGCTTTCTTT
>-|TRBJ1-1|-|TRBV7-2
CASTQRAGFGLWNTEAFF
TGTGCCAGCACCCAGAGGGCGGGGTTTGGGCTTTGGAACACTGAAGCTTTCTTT
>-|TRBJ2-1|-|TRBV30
CAWSRDFNEQFF
TGTGCCTGGAGCCGGGACTTTAATGAGCAGTTCTTC
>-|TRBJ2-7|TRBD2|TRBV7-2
CASRGKGTTTYEQYF
TGTGCCAGCAGGGGGAAAGGGACTACTACCTACGAGCAGTACTTC
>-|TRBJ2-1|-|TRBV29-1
CSVSMQGQIYNEQFF
TGCAGCGTCTCAATGCAAGGACAGATCTACAATGAGCAGTTCTTC
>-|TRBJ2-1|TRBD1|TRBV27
CASSDRDREGEQFF
TGTGCCAGCAGTGACAGGGACAGGGAAGGTGAGCAGTTCTTC
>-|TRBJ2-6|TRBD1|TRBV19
CASSPRGQEGRSGANVLTF
TGTGCCAGTAGCCCCCGGGGACAGGAGGGGAGGTCTGGGGCCAACGTCCTGACTTTC
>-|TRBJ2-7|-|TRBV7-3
CASSLTEGSEQYF
TGTGCCAGCAGCTTAACGGAGGGATCCGAGCAGTACTTC
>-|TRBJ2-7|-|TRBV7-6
CARTAEGPYEQYF
TGTGCCAGGACAGCGGAGGGGCCCTACGAGCAGTACTTC
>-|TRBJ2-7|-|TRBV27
CASKRAGSYEQYF
TGTGCCAGCAAGCGGGCGGGCTCCTACGAGCAGTACTTC
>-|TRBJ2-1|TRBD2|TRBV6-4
CASSDSFRAGGPSYNEQFF
TGTGCCAGCAGTGACTCGTTCCGAGCGGGAGGGCCCTCCTACAATGAGCAGTTCTTC